Below, 18 T cell receptor beta chains from the same sample are listed, as sequenced in a study of blood T cell repertoires in COVID-19. Assay used: immunoSEQ multiplex PCR; TCRdb lists only in-frame clones, some missing. This sample carries around 300,000 clones, more than 75% of them seen once, and the ten largest clones take roughly 3%. Input material: PBMCs or T cells enriched from blood (not recorded which). Receptors were obtained from a young woman who had recovered from COVID-19.

The chain joins TRBV24-1 to TRBJ1-5; 7 bases match TRBD1. The V and J ends lost 0 bases and 0 bases, in that order; junction bases with no gene match: 1. Germline V gene lookup returns CDR1 KGHDR and CDR2 SFDVKD. The CDR3 is made up of 16 amino acids. The CDR3 DNA sequence: TGTGCCACCAGTGATTTGCAGGGGGATAGCAATCAGCCCCAGCATTTT. Amino acids: CATSDLQGDSNQPQHF.

The chain is built from TRBV4-2 and TRBJ1-1; unclear D gene. The CDR3 spans 13 residues. Deletions cut 4 bases from V and 4 bases from J, with 10 bases between. The V gene's germline CDR1 is LGHNA and CDR2 YNFKEQ. The CDR3 reads CASSPVLSTEAFF. In nucleotides, the CDR3 is TGTGCCAGCAGCCCCGTACTATCCACTGAAGCTTTCTTT.

CDR3 residues: CASSQFRGYTF. The CDR3 DNA is TGTGCCAGCAGCCAATTTCGGGGCTACACCTTC. V gene TRBV3-1 (or the pseudogene TRBV3-2) combines with J gene TRBJ1-2, with D unclear. This CDR3 is 11 amino acids long. V dropped 2 bases and J dropped 8 bases, with 6 bases sitting between them. CDR1 is LGHDT, CDR2 YNNKEL, per germline (reference sequence).

This sequence joins TRBV12-3 or TRBV12-4 and TRBJ2-7, with D perhaps matching TRBD1 (6 bases). The CDR3 extends over 12 amino acids. The V and J ends lost 6 bases and 3 bases respectively, with 9 bases between them. This CDR3 reads CASRLQGYEQYF. The DNA for the CDR3 is TGTGCCAGCAGATTACAGGGCTACGAGCAGTACTTC.

The gene calls are TRBV6-4 and TRBJ1-1, with D uncertain. V lost 5 bases and J 1 base, leaving 8 bases between the germline ends. The V gene's germline CDR1 is MRHNA and CDR2 SNTAGT. This CDR3 contains 13 residues. CDR3 nucleotide sequence: TGTGCCAGCAGTTCCGAGGAGAACACTGAAGCTTTCTTT. It is translated as CASSSEENTEAFF.

The chain combines TRBV2 with TRBJ2-5; 9 bases agree with TRBD1. The CDR3 loop spans 14 amino acids. The trim removed 3 bases at V and 2 bases at J, leaving 1 base unmatched. Germline lookup yields CDR1 SNHLY and CDR2 FYNNEI. The DNA of the CDR3 is TGTGCCAGCAGTGATGACAGGGGGCAAGAGACCCAGTACTTC. This gives the protein CASSDDRGQETQYF.

The rearrangement uses TRBV19 and TRBJ2-2, with D possibly matching TRBD2 (5 bases). Germline V gives CDR1 LNHDA, CDR2 SQIVND (reference sequence). The CDR3 consists of 15 residues. V gave up 8 bases and J gave up 5 bases, with 18 bases separating them. Written as DNA, the CDR3 is TGTGCCAGTTCTACTAGTGGGATTTCGACCGGGGAGCTGTTTTTT. This codes for CASSTSGISTGELFF.

This clone was observed once. The chain has TRBV9 and TRBJ1-6; unclear D gene. This CDR3 is built from 13 residues. Between the trimmed V and J ends, which lost 0 bases and 8 bases, there was a span of 6 bases. Germline V lookup: CDR1 SGDLS, CDR2 YYNGEE. CDR3 DNA: TGTGCCAGCAGCGTAGCTATGGATTCACCCCTCCACTTT. It translates to CASSVAMDSPLHF.

The chain links TRBV6-5 to TRBJ2-5; 9 bases line up with TRBD1. V gave up 5 bases and J gave up 4 bases; unmatched junction bases: 5. Germline V gives CDR1 MNHEY, CDR2 SVGAGI. This CDR3 contains 14 residues. The DNA of the CDR3 is TGTGCCAGCAGTAGGACAGGGGTGGGAGAGACCCAGTACTTC. Amino acids: CASSRTGVGETQYF.

This chain uses TRBV19 with TRBJ1-5, with TRBD1 matching over 7 bases. CDR1 is LNHDA, CDR2 SQIVND, per germline (reference sequence). The CDR3 sequence is 15 residues long. V was pared by 7 bases and J by 3 bases, with 9 bases of the junction left unmatched. The CDR3 sequence: CASTQSGGVNQPQHF. CDR3 DNA: TGTGCCAGTACCCAATCAGGGGGAGTCAATCAGCCCCAGCATTTT.

The J gene is TRBJ1-1, the V gene TRBV5-1; D unclear. This CDR3 region has 15 residues. In germline, CDR1 is SGHRS, CDR2 YFSETQ. V was pared by 0 bases and J by 3 bases, with 12 bases between. CDR3 sequence (DNA): TGCGCCAGCAGCTTGGTGCGCGCGGCGGACACTGAAGCTTTCTTT. Protein product: CASSLVRAADTEAFF.

This chain links TRBV7-8 with TRBJ1-1; 7 positions match TRBD1. The CDR3 totals 14 residues. The V gene end was trimmed by 10 bases and the J gene end by 2 bases; junction bases not matched to a gene: 10. The V gene's germline CDR1 is SGHVS and CDR2 FQNEAQ. The CDR3 here is CATEEQGINTEAFF. The CDR3 DNA follows: TGTGCCACCGAAGAACAGGGGATAAACACTGAAGCTTTCTTT.

The J gene is TRBJ2-5, the V gene TRBV6-5, with 12 nucleotides matching TRBD2. Germline V gene lookup returns CDR1 MNHEY and CDR2 SVGAGI. CDR3 length: 16 residues. Trimming removed 0 bases from V and 3 bases from J; junction bases left unmatched: 2. Here the CDR3 DNA reads TGTGCCAGCAGTTACTCCTGGACTAGCGGGAAAGAGACCCAGTACTTC. Translating gives CASSYSWTSGKETQYF.

This rearrangement joins TRBV7-2 to TRBJ2-5; D perhaps matches TRBD1 (5 bases). The CDR3 extends over 15 amino acids. V dropped 0 bases and J dropped 4 bases, with 12 bases sitting between them. CDR1 is SGHTA and CDR2 is FQGNSA in the germline V gene. This CDR3 is CASSLAPQVGETQYF. CDR3 bases: TGTGCCAGCAGCTTAGCCCCACAGGTCGGAGAGACCCAGTACTTC.

V gene TRBV7-8 combines with J gene TRBJ1-1; possible D gene TRBD1, 5 bases. The length of the CDR3 is 14 residues. Trimming shortened V by 3 bases and J by 6 bases, and 14 bases separated the two germline ends. Germline values: CDR1 SGHVS, CDR2 FQNEAQ. CDR3 amino acids: CASSFSGGVAEAFF. For the CDR3, the DNA is TGTGCCAGCAGCTTCTCCGGAGGGGTGGCTGAAGCTTTCTTT.

This rearrangement joins TRBV4-1 to TRBJ2-3; 10 bases are a match to TRBD2. V was clipped by 0 bases and J by 6 bases; unmatched bases: 3. From germline, CDR1 is MGHRA and CDR2 YSYEKL. The CDR3 runs to 15 residues. DNA of the CDR3: TGCGCCAGCAGCCAAGATGCTAGCGGGAGTGATACGCAGTATTTT. Its translation: CASSQDASGSDTQYF.

The CDR3 nucleotides read TGTGCCAGCAGCTCTAAAGGACAGGGGAGGGGGAACACTGAAGCTTTCTTT. Its translation is CASSSKGQGRGNTEAFF. The chain employs TRBV7-9 and TRBJ1-1, with 9 nucleotides matching TRBD1. Germline CDR1 and CDR2: SEHNR and FQNEAQ (reference sequence). This CDR3 spans 17 amino acids. V dropped 4 bases and J dropped 1; count of bases not matched to a gene: 10.

Comment on this clone: Distinct nucleotide sequences in the sample also encode this CDR3. The chain combines TRBV4-1 with TRBJ1-2, with TRBD1 as a possible D gene (6 bases). Between the trimmed V and J ends, which lost 1 base and 5 bases, there was a span of 8 bases. The CDR3 consists of 13 residues. CDR1 and CDR2 (germline): MGHRA, YSYEKL. CDR3 in amino acids: CASSQGQGYGYTF. The CDR3 coding sequence is TGCGCCAGCAGCCAAGGGCAGGGGTATGGCTACACCTTC.